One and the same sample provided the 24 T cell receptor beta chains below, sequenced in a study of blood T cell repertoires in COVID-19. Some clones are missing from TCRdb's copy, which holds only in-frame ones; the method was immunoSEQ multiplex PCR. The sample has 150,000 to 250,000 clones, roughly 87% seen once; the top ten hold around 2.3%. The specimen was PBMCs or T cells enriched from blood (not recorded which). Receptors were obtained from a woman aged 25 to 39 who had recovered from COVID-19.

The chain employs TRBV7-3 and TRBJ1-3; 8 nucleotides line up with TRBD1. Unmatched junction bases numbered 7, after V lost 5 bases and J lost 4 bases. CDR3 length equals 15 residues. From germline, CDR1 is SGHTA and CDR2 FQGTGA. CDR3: CASSPQGAQGNTIYF. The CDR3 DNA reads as TGTGCCAGCAGCCCGCAGGGGGCTCAAGGAAACACCATATATTTT.

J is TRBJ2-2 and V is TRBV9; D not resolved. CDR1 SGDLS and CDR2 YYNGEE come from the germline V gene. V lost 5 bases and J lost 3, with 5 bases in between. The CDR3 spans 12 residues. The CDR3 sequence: CASSLDTGELFF. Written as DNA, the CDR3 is TGTGCCAGCAGTTTAGACACCGGGGAGCTGTTTTTT.

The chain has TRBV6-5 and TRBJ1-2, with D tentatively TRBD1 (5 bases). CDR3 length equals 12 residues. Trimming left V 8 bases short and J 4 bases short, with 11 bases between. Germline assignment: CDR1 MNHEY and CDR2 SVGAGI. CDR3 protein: CASADSLYGYTF. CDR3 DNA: TGTGCCAGCGCTGACAGCCTCTATGGCTACACCTTC.

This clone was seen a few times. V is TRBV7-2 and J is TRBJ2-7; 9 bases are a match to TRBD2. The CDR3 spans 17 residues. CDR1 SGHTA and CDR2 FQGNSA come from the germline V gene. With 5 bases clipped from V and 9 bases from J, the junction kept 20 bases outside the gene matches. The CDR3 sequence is CASSAGLYLAGVTGQYF. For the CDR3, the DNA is TGTGCCAGCAGCGCAGGTCTCTATTTAGCGGGAGTTACCGGGCAGTACTTC.

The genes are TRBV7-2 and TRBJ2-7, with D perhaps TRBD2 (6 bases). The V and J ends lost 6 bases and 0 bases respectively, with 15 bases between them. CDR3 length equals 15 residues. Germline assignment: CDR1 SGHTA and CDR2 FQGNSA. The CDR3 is CASRTVGGGSYEQYF. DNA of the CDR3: TGTGCCAGCAGGACAGTGGGGGGAGGCTCCTACGAGCAGTACTTC.

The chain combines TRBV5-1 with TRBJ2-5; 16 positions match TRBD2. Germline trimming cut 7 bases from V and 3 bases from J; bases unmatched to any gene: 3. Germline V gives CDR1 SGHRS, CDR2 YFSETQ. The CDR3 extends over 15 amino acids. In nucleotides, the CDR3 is TGCGCCAGCGGGACTAGCGGGGGGGCTAAAGAGACCCAGTACTTC. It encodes CASGTSGGAKETQYF.

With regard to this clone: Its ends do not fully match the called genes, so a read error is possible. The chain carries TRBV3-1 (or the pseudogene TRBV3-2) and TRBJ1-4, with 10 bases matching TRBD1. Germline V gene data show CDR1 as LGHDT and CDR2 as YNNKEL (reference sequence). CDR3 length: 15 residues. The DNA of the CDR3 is TGTGCCAGCAGCCCGGGACAGGGGTTTCGAGAAAACCTGTTTTTT. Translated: CASSPGQGFRENLFF.

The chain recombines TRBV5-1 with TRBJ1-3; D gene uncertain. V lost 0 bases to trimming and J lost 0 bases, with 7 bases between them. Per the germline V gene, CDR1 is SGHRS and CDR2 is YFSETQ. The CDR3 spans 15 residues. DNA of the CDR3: TGCGCCAGCAGCTTGGGGGCAGACTCTGGAAACACCATATATTTT. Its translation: CASSLGADSGNTIYF.

The DNA of the CDR3 is TGCAGCGTTGAACGGCTAGCGGGGAGGGGAGAGACCCAGTACTTC. Its translation: CSVERLAGRGETQYF. The chain recombines TRBV29-1 with TRBJ2-5; 9 bases map to TRBD2. The germline V gene has CDR1 SQVTM and CDR2 ANQGSEA. J gave up 4 bases and V 2 bases, and 8 bases lay outside the gene matches. The CDR3 is 15 residues long.

The CDR3 DNA reads as TGTGCCAGCAGTCAAGGACAGGGGGAAACTCTCTATGGCTACACCTTC. As protein: CASSQGQGETLYGYTF. V and J are TRBV7-9 and TRBJ1-2, with TRBD1 matching over 10 bases. The junction had 11 bases not matched to a gene; V was cut back by 6 bases and J by 4 bases. The length of the CDR3 is 16 residues. Per germline, CDR1 SEHNR and CDR2 FQNEAQ (reference sequence). The full variable domain, with the rest looked up from reference TRBV7-9 and TRBJ1-2, is DTGVSQNPRHKITKRGQNVTFRCDPISEHNRLYWYRQTLGQGPEFLTYFQNEAQLEKSRLLSDRFSAERPKGSFSTLEIQRTEQGDSAMYLCASSQGQGETLYGYTFGSGTRLTVV.

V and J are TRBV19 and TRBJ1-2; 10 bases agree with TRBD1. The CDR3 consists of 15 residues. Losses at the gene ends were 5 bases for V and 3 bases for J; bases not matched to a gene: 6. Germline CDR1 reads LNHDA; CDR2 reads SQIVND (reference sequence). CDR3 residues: CASSARQGADYGYTF. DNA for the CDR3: TGTGCCAGTAGTGCCAGACAGGGGGCGGACTATGGCTACACCTTC.

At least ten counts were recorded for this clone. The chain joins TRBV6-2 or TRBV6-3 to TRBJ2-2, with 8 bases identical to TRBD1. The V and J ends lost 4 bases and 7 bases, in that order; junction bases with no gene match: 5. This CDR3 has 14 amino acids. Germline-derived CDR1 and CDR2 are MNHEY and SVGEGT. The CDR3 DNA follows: TGTGCCAGCAGTTTTCGACAGGGGCACGGGGAGCTGTTTTTT. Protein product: CASSFRQGHGELFF.

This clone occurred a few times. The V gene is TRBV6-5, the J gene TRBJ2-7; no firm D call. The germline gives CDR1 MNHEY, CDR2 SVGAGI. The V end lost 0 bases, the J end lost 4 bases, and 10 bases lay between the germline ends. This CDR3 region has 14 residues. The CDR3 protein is CASSYSDGSYEQYF. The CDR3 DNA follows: TGTGCCAGCAGTTACTCCGACGGGTCTTACGAGCAGTACTTC.

The CDR3 loop reads CASSLTGVVNEKLFF. CDR3 nucleotide sequence: TGTGCCAGCAGCCTTACAGGGGTGGTTAATGAAAAACTGTTTTTT. The chain uses TRBV5-4 and TRBJ1-4; 7 bases agree with TRBD1. Germline V gene lookup returns CDR1 SGHNT and CDR2 YYREEE (reference sequence). The length of the CDR3 is 15 residues. V shed 4 bases and J 4 bases; nucleotides not matched to a gene: 7.

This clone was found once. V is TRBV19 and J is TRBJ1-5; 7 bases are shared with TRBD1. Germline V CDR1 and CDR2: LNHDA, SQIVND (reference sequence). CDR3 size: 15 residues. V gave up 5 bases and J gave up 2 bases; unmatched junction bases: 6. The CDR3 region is CASSSSGTGNQPQHF. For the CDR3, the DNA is TGTGCCAGTAGTTCTTCCGGGACAGGCAATCAGCCCCAGCATTTT.

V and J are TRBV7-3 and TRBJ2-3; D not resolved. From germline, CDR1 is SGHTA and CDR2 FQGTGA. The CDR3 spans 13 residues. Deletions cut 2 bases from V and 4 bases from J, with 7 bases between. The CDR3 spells CASSLAAADTQYF. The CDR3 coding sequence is TGTGCCAGCAGCTTAGCGGCGGCAGATACGCAGTATTTT.

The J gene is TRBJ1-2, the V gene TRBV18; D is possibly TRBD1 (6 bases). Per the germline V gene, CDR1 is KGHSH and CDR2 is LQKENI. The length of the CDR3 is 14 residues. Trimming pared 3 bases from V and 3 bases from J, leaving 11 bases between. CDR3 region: CASSPTGDHYGYTF. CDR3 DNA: TGTGCCAGCTCACCGACAGGCGATCACTATGGCTACACCTTC.

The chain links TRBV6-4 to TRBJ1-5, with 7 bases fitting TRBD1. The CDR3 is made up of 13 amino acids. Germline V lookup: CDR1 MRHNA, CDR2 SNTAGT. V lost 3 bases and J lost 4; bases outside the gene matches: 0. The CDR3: CASSETGNQPQHF. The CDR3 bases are TGTGCCAGCAGTGAGACAGGGAATCAGCCCCAGCATTTT.

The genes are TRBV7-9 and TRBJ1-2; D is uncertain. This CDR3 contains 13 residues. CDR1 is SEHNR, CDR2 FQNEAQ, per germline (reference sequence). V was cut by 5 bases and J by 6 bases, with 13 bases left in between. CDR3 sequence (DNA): TGTGCCAGCAGCGCTATCCCAGGTGATGGCTACACCTTC. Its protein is CASSAIPGDGYTF.

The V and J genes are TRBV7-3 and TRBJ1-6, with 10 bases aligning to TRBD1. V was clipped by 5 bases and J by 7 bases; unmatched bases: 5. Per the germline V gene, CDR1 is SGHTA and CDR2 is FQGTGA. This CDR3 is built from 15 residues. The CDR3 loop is CASSLRGQGNSPLHF. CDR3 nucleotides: TGTGCCAGCAGCCTCAGGGGACAGGGGAATTCACCCCTCCACTTT.

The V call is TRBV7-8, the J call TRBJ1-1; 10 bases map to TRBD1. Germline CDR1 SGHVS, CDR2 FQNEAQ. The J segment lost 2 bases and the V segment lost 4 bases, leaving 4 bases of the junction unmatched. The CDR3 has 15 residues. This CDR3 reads CASSSWDRGNTEAFF. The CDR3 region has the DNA TGTGCCAGCAGCTCTTGGGACAGGGGAAACACTGAAGCTTTCTTT.

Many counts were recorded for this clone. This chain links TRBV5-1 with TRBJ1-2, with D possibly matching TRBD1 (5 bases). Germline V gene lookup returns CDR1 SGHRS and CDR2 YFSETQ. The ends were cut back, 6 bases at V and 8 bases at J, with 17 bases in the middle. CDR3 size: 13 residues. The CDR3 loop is CASTPGRVEGYTF. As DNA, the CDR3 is TGCGCCAGCACCCCTGGCAGGGTGGAGGGCTACACCTTC. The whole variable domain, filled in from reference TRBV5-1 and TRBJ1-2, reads KAGVTQTPRYLIKTRGQQVTLSCSPISGHRSVSWYQQTPGQGLQFLFEYFSETQRNKGNFPGRFSGRQFSNSRSEMNVSTLELGDSALYLCASTPGRVEGYTFGSGTRLTVV.

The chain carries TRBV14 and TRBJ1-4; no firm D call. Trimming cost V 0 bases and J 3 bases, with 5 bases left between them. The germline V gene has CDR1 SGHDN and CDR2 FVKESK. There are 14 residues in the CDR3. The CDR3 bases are TGTGCCAGCAGCCAAGATCCCGCTAATGAAAAACTGTTTTTT. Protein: CASSQDPANEKLFF.

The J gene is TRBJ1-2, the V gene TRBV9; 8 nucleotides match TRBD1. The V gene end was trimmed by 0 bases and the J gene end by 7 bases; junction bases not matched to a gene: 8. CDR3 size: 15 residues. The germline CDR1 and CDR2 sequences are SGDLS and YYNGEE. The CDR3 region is CASSVVLGQGGGYTF. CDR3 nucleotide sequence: TGTGCCAGCAGCGTAGTCCTAGGACAGGGCGGTGGCTACACCTTC.